This passage covers 7 T cell receptor beta chains from one sample sequenced in a study of liver allograft versus peripheral blood T cells. Looking at the study overall: Hepatic allograft T cell receptor repertoires were evaluated relative to those present in recipients' peripheral blood.

Using its own MiXCR run on the reads, TCRdb lists one record per CDR3 protein. Counted here are about 3,500 distinct CDR3 sequences, roughly 15% occurring once; the ten biggest clones make up 3% to 3.5%. These receptors were collected from a human patient who had a liver transplant. Some T cells may trace back to the graft donor.

By sample fraction, this clonotype is medium-sized (0.01 to 0.1%). This chain joins TRBV6-5 and TRBJ2-7, with 9 bases identical to TRBD2. Germline trimming cut 4 bases from V and 1 base from J; bases unmatched to any gene: 5. The germline gives CDR1 MNHEY, CDR2 SVGAGI. The length of the CDR3 is 15 residues. The CDR3 DNA reads TGTGCCAGCAGTTCCGCAAGCGGGAGGTCCTACGAGCAGTACTTC. Translated: CASSSASGRSYEQYF.

Judged by abundance, this clonotype is medium-sized. This rearrangement joins TRBV11-2 to TRBJ1-1; D is uncertain. Germline V gene data show CDR1 as SGHAT and CDR2 as FQNNGV. This CDR3 is 13 amino acids long. Trimming took 0 bases from V and 7 from J, leaving 9 bases between them. DNA of the CDR3: TGTGCCAGCAGCTTAGATCGAGCGGGTGAAGCTTTCTTT. Residues: CASSLDRAGEAFF.

This chain joins TRBV28 and TRBJ1-5; a possible D gene is TRBD1 (5 bases). In germline, CDR1 is MDHEN, CDR2 SYDVKM. The CDR3 has 15 amino acids. Trimming removed 3 bases from V and 3 bases from J, with 12 bases in between. The CDR3 region has the DNA TGTGCCAGCAGTTTTAATAGGGGATTCAATCAGCCCCAGCATTTT. It encodes CASSFNRGFNQPQHF.

By sample share, this clonotype is medium-sized. The chain couples TRBV27 to TRBJ1-5, with no clear D. The V end lost 3 bases, the J end lost 0 bases, and 6 bases lay between the germline ends. Germline V gene data show CDR1 as MNHEY and CDR2 as SMNVEV (reference sequence). The CDR3 has 14 residues. DNA for the CDR3: TGTGCCAGCAGTTTGCAAGATAGCAATCAGCCCCAGCATTTT. It is translated as CASSLQDSNQPQHF.

In this sample, this clonotype is medium-sized. The chain combines TRBV30 with TRBJ2-3, with 11 bases lining up with TRBD2. Per the germline V gene, CDR1 is GTSNPN and CDR2 is SVGIG (reference sequence). J gave up 2 bases and V 5 bases, and 3 bases lay outside the gene matches. The CDR3 is 14 residues long. The CDR3, as DNA: TGTGCCTGGGCGACTAGCGGGAACACAGATACGCAGTATTTT. Protein sequence: CAWATSGNTDTQYF.

This clonotype is medium-sized by share. This sequence joins TRBV28 and TRBJ2-7; TRBD1 might be the D (5 bases). The CDR3 covers 16 residues. V lost 3 bases, J lost 3 bases, and 18 bases lay in between. In germline, CDR1 is MDHEN, CDR2 SYDVKM. In nucleotides, the CDR3 is TGTGCCAGCAGTTTCGCGCCGGCTACAGGTCACTACGAGCAGTACTTC. It encodes CASSFAPATGHYEQYF.

This clonotype is labeled medium-sized. The chain has TRBV6-5 and TRBJ2-7; 7 bases are shared with TRBD2. The CDR3 is 14 amino acids. The germline CDR1 and CDR2 sequences are MNHEY and SVGAGI. The V and J ends lost 4 bases and 2 bases, in that order; junction bases with no gene match: 5. The CDR3 DNA sequence: TGTGCCAGCAGTTTGGGGGGGACTACCTACGAGCAGTACTTC. It translates to CASSLGGTTYEQYF.